The 32 T cell receptor beta chains below all came from one sample that was sequenced in a study of blood T cell repertoires in COVID-19. The repertoire was sequenced with immunoSEQ multiplex PCR; TCRdb's copy has only in-frame clones and lacks some. The sample consists of about 4,300 clones, more than 75% of them appearing once. Sequences were obtained from peripheral blood. These receptors were obtained from a human donor with active or convalescent COVID-19. The donor label of this sample is uncertain.

V usage is TRBV6-2 or TRBV6-3 and J usage is TRBJ2-5; possible D gene TRBD2, 5 bases. CDR1 is MNHEY and CDR2 is SVGEGT in the germline V gene. This CDR3 comprises 14 residues. Trimming removed 2 bases at V and 1 base at J, with 8 bases between. CDR3 coding DNA: TGTGCCAGCAGTTACGCGGACTTCCAAGAGACCCAGTACTTC. It specifies CASSYADFQETQYF.

The chain has TRBV24-1 and TRBJ2-5, with D possibly being TRBD1 (6 bases). Germline V gene data show CDR1 as KGHDR and CDR2 as SFDVKD. The V gene lost 6 bases and the J gene lost 5 bases, with 9 bases spanning the gap. This CDR3 has 12 amino acids. The CDR3 coding sequence is TGTGCCACCAGTACAGGGACGGAGACCCAGTACTTC. Translating gives CATSTGTETQYF.

The chain combines TRBV9 with TRBJ2-3, with D perhaps matching TRBD2 (6 bases). Germline loops: CDR1 SGDLS, CDR2 YYNGEE. V lost 0 bases to trimming and J lost 3 bases, with 8 bases between them. CDR3 length equals 14 residues. The CDR3 nucleotides read TGTGCCAGCAGCGTAGGGGGGGATACAGATACGCAGTATTTT. Translating it yields CASSVGGDTDTQYF.

A single count supports this clone. A much larger clonotype is one base distant, so this may be a read error. This chain links TRBV4-2 with TRBJ1-4; tentative D call: TRBD1 (6 bases). Germline V gene sequence: CDR1 LGHNA, CDR2 YNFKEQ. The CDR3 runs to 18 residues. V lost 2 bases to trimming and J lost 4 bases, with 20 bases between them. CDR3 sequence (DNA): TGTGCCAGCAGCCAAACCCCCCAGAGGGGGAATCTTAATGAAAAACTGTTTTTT. It translates to CASSQTPQRGNLNEKLFF.

V and J are TRBV7-2 and TRBJ2-5; 7 nucleotides align to TRBD2. Germline CDR1 is SGHTA and CDR2 is FQGNSA. Trimming cost V 2 bases and J 2 bases; bases outside gene matches: 5. The CDR3 spans 15 residues. The CDR3: CASSLRGTKQETQYF. Written as DNA, the CDR3 is TGTGCCAGCAGCTTAAGAGGGACTAAACAAGAGACCCAGTACTTC.

The chain joins TRBV5-5 to TRBJ2-2; TRBD2 agrees at 9 bases. The CDR3 has 16 residues. Germline V gives CDR1 SGHKS, CDR2 YYEKEE (reference sequence). With V trimmed by 4 bases and J by 0 bases, 4 bases remained unmatched. This CDR3 reads CASSPSGATNTGELFF. The CDR3 coding sequence is TGTGCCAGCAGCCCTAGCGGGGCCACGAACACCGGGGAGCTGTTTTTT.

J is TRBJ2-1 and V is TRBV6-5; D unclear. Trimming stripped 6 bases from V and 2 bases from J, with 5 bases between. The CDR3 consists of 12 residues. Per the germline V gene, CDR1 is MNHEY and CDR2 is SVGAGI. This CDR3 is CASSRAYNEQFF. The DNA of the CDR3 is TGTGCCAGCAGCCGGGCCTACAATGAGCAGTTCTTC.

The CDR3 DNA is TGTGCCAGCAGCCCAGGGTGGGCACAAGAGACCCAGTACTTC. Translating gives CASSPGWAQETQYF. This rearrangement joins TRBV9 to TRBJ2-5, with D perhaps TRBD1 (5 bases). The V and J ends lost 4 bases and 2 bases respectively, with 12 bases between them. This CDR3 has 14 residues. CDR1 SGDLS and CDR2 YYNGEE come from the germline V gene.

This clone has just a few counts. V gene TRBV30 combines with J gene TRBJ2-3; 9 bases are a match to TRBD1. The CDR3 loop spans 15 amino acids. CDR1 is GTSNPN, CDR2 SVGIG, per germline (reference sequence). V lost 2 bases, J lost 6 bases, and 9 bases stayed unmatched. The CDR3 sequence is CAWSFRTGEADTQYF. The CDR3 bases are TGTGCCTGGAGTTTTCGGACAGGGGAGGCGGATACGCAGTATTTT.

This chain connects TRBV18 to TRBJ1-5; D is uncertain. The germline gives CDR1 KGHSH, CDR2 LQKENI. This CDR3 region has 14 residues. V gave up 5 bases and J gave up 8 bases, with 16 bases separating them. The CDR3 is CASSMDWSGEPQHF. The CDR3 DNA is TGTGCCAGCTCAATGGACTGGTCGGGTGAGCCCCAGCATTTT.

This clone has just a few counts. The CDR3 region is CASSPDRKNTEAFF. Here the CDR3 DNA reads TGTGCCAGCTCACCCGACAGGAAGAACACTGAAGCTTTCTTT. The genes are TRBV18 and TRBJ1-1; perhaps TRBD1 as D (6 bases). The germline V gene has CDR1 KGHSH and CDR2 LQKENI. The V end was cut by 3 bases, the J end by 1 base, with 9 bases between. The CDR3 is 14 residues long.

The rearrangement links TRBV6-5 to TRBJ2-3; a weak D match, TRBD2 (6 bases). The germline V and J ends were trimmed by 5 bases and 0 bases, with 12 bases remaining between them. Germline V gene lookup returns CDR1 MNHEY and CDR2 SVGAGI. The CDR3 loop spans 15 amino acids. The CDR3 spells CASSRLGASTDTQYF. CDR3 DNA: TGTGCCAGCAGTCGACTAGGAGCTAGCACAGATACGCAGTATTTT.

The chain combines TRBV5-6 with TRBJ1-5, with 7 bases that match TRBD1. The CDR3 is 16 amino acids. From germline, CDR1 is SGHDT and CDR2 YYEEEE. The junction had 7 bases not matched to a gene; V was cut back by 2 bases and J by 2 bases. CDR3 protein: CASSFGPTGGNQPQHF. CDR3 in DNA: TGTGCCAGCAGCTTCGGGCCAACAGGGGGCAATCAGCCCCAGCATTTT.

J is TRBJ2-3 and V is TRBV12-2; TRBD2 is the table's D call and was not checked against the DNA. TRBV12-2 constitutes a pseudogene. This CDR3 has 15 residues. CDR3 protein: CASRPAGSHTDTQYF. In nucleotides, the CDR3 is TGTGCAAGTCGCCCCGCGGGGAGCCACACAGATACGCAGTATTTT.

This clone is large in the sample. The chain combines TRBV7-2 with TRBJ2-7, with D possibly matching TRBD2 (6 bases). Germline loops: CDR1 SGHTA, CDR2 FQGNSA. Deletions cut 4 bases from V and 2 bases from J, with 12 bases between. The CDR3 consists of 14 residues. Here the CDR3 DNA reads TGTGCCAGCAGCTCTAACGCGGGAACCTACGAGCAGTACTTC. Its protein product is CASSSNAGTYEQYF.

The chain carries TRBV2 and TRBJ1-5, with 8 bases matching TRBD1. The CDR3 sequence is 13 residues long. V lost 6 bases and J lost 6; bases outside the gene matches: 4. Germline CDR1 is SNHLY and CDR2 is FYNNEI. CDR3 sequence reads: CASRDRVLQPQHF. The CDR3 coding sequence is TGTGCCAGCAGGGACAGGGTGCTTCAGCCCCAGCATTTT.

This chain uses TRBV19 with TRBJ1-1, with TRBD1 matching over 9 bases. The CDR3 loop spans 17 amino acids. Germline CDR1 reads LNHDA; CDR2 reads SQIVND (reference sequence). V lost 4 bases to trimming and J lost 0 bases; unmatched junction nucleotides: 9. The CDR3 protein is CASSTPGQGRLNTEAFF. As DNA, the CDR3 is TGTGCCAGTAGTACCCCCGGACAGGGGCGTTTGAACACTGAAGCTTTCTTT.

This clone was recorded only once. V and J are TRBV19 and TRBJ1-3; D is uncertain. Trimming stripped 4 bases from V and 0 bases from J, with 4 bases between. This CDR3 region has 13 residues. Germline CDR1 is LNHDA and CDR2 is SQIVND (reference sequence). CDR3 loop: CASSTGSGNTIYF. CDR3 bases: TGTGCCAGTAGTACCGGCTCTGGAAACACCATATATTTT.

There are a few counts of this clone. In DNA, the CDR3 is TGTGCCACCAGCAGAGGGGACAGGGGTCGGTCTGAAGCTTTCTTT. Its protein is CATSRGDRGRSEAFF. The chain employs TRBV15 and TRBJ1-1; TRBD1 matches at 10 bases. The CDR3 has 15 residues. Germline CDR1 reads LNHNV; CDR2 reads YYDKDF (reference sequence). V dropped 1 base and J dropped 6; count of bases not matched to a gene: 5. Full variable domain (missing parts from reference TRBV15 and TRBJ1-1): DAMVIQNPRYQVTQFGKPVTLSCSQTLNHNVMYWYQQKSSQAPKLLFHYYDKDFNNEADTPDNFQSRRPNTSFCFLDIRSPGLGDTAMYLCATSRGDRGRSEAFFGQGTRLTVV.

This sequence joins TRBV19 and TRBJ2-3; the match to TRBD2 covers 12 bases. This CDR3 has 19 amino acids. Germline CDR1 LNHDA, CDR2 SQIVND (reference sequence). V dropped 8 bases and J dropped 2; count of bases not matched to a gene: 17. The CDR3 loop reads CASAGALAGGHPSTDTQYF. For the CDR3, the DNA is TGTGCCAGTGCAGGGGCACTAGCGGGAGGACACCCCTCCACAGATACGCAGTATTTT. Combining the CDR3 with reference TRBV19 and TRBJ2-3 gives the whole variable domain DGGITQSPKYLFRKEGQNVTLSCEQNLNHDAMYWYRQDPGQGLRLIYYSQIVNDFQKGDIAEGYSVSREKKESFPLTVTSAQKNPTAFYLCASAGALAGGHPSTDTQYFGPGTRLTVL.

A few counts support this clone. The CDR3: CASSRGLAGGGEQYF. The CDR3 nucleotides read TGCGCCAGCAGCCGCGGACTAGCGGGAGGGGGCGAGCAGTACTTC. V gene TRBV4-3 combines with J gene TRBJ2-7; 15 nucleotides align to TRBD2. The CDR3 length is 15 residues. The ends lost 4 bases at V and 6 bases at J; junction bases unmatched: 4. Germline V gives CDR1 LGHNA, CDR2 YSLEER.

The chain employs TRBV12-3 or TRBV12-4 and TRBJ2-7, with no clear D. The CDR3 is 11 amino acids. V dropped 5 bases and J dropped 3 bases, with 5 bases sitting between them. The CDR3 coding sequence is TGTGCCAGCAGTCAATTCTACGAGCAGTACTTC. This codes for CASSQFYEQYF.

V gene TRBV29-1 combines with J gene TRBJ1-2; D uncertain. Trimming took 0 bases from V and 3 from J, leaving 11 bases between them. The CDR3 runs to 14 residues. Germline V lookup: CDR1 SQVTM, CDR2 ANQGSEA. CDR3 amino acids: CSVEDIGRYYGYTF. For the CDR3, the DNA is TGCAGCGTTGAAGATATCGGTCGTTACTATGGCTACACCTTC.

This chain uses TRBV19 with TRBJ2-3, with 8 positions matching TRBD1. CDR1 is LNHDA, CDR2 SQIVND, per germline (reference sequence). This CDR3 region has 15 residues. After removal of 5 bases from V and 1 base from J, the junction contained 5 bases not matched to a gene. DNA for the CDR3: TGTGCCAGTAGTTATCAGGGGGCGGGCACAGATACGCAGTATTTT. Translating gives CASSYQGAGTDTQYF.

The chain links TRBV11-3 to TRBJ1-2, with 8 bases lining up with TRBD1. CDR1 and CDR2 from the germline V gene are SGHNT and YENEEA. The J segment lost 4 bases and the V segment lost 5 bases, leaving 9 bases of the junction unmatched. The CDR3 has 15 residues. The CDR3 bases are TGTGCCAGCAGCCTGGGACAGGAGGGGCTCTATGGCTACACCTTC. Translated: CASSLGQEGLYGYTF.

This rearrangement joins TRBV7-9 to TRBJ2-3; 8 bases agree with TRBD1. CDR3 size: 16 residues. After removal of 5 bases from V and 4 bases from J, the junction contained 11 bases not matched to a gene. Per the germline V gene, CDR1 is SEHNR and CDR2 is FQNEAQ (reference sequence). The DNA for the CDR3 is TGTGCCAGCAGCCCCCGGGGCAGGGGGCGAGCAGATACGCAGTATTTT. Protein sequence: CASSPRGRGRADTQYF.

CDR3 DNA sequence: TGTGCTAGTGCCAGGGAAGTTACTGAAGCTTTCTTT. Its protein product is CASAREVTEAFF. V and J are TRBV12-5 and TRBJ1-1; a weak D match, TRBD1 (5 bases). Germline CDR1 is LGHNT and CDR2 is FRNRAP. Trimming removed 7 bases at V and 5 bases at J, with 11 bases between. This CDR3 comprises 12 residues.

The chain has TRBV5-5 and TRBJ2-5, with TRBD2 matching over 8 bases. Germline CDR1 reads SGHKS; CDR2 reads YYEKEE (reference sequence). The V gene end was trimmed by 3 bases and the J gene end by 3 bases; junction bases not matched to a gene: 7. The CDR3 is 15 amino acids. The DNA of the CDR3 is TGTGCCAGCAGCTATTCCGGGACTAGAGAAGAGACCCAGTACTTC. Its protein is CASSYSGTREETQYF.

V and J are TRBV30 and TRBJ2-3, with TRBD2 as a possible D gene (7 bases). The CDR3 is 15 residues long. Germline V CDR1 and CDR2: GTSNPN, SVGIG (reference sequence). V lost 2 bases and J lost 1, with 13 bases in between. The CDR3: CAWSQGRGGTDTQYF. CDR3 in DNA: TGTGCCTGGAGTCAGGGGAGGGGAGGCACAGATACGCAGTATTTT.

This clone appeared a few times. The rearrangement uses TRBV11-3 and TRBJ2-1; 7 bases agree with TRBD2. The CDR3 has 14 amino acids. J gave up 4 bases and V 1 base, and 1 base lay outside the gene matches. The V gene's germline CDR1 is SGHNT and CDR2 YENEEA. CDR3 residues: CASSLASGYNEQFF. CDR3 in DNA: TGTGCCAGCAGCTTAGCTAGCGGTTACAATGAGCAGTTCTTC.

This rearrangement joins TRBV29-1 to TRBJ2-2, with D tentatively TRBD1 (5 bases). V was cut by 5 bases and J by 0 bases, with 7 bases left in between. The germline V gene has CDR1 SQVTM and CDR2 ANQGSEA. The CDR3 sequence is 13 residues long. CDR3 in amino acids: CSVQGANTGELFF. In nucleotides, the CDR3 is TGCAGCGTTCAGGGTGCGAACACCGGGGAGCTGTTTTTT.

J is TRBJ1-3 and V is TRBV5-4; 7 positions match TRBD1. The CDR3 runs to 15 residues. The V gene's germline CDR1 is SGHNT and CDR2 YYREEE (reference sequence). V lost 4 bases, J lost 2 bases, and 6 bases stayed unmatched. CDR3 nucleotide sequence: TGTGCCAGCAGCGGCGGGACAGCTCCTGGAAACACCATATATTTT. It specifies CASSGGTAPGNTIYF.